This T cell receptor (beta chain) comes out of a study of early T cells in non-severe SARS-CoV-2 infection. Study context: The sequenced material was bulk RNA from unsorted whole blood, and its chains were unpaired. Overall study findings and caveats: The VDJdb matching leaned toward anti-spike CD8 responses and overlooked private and CD4 specificities.

Researchers tagged individual cDNA molecules with unique molecular identifiers. TCRdb itself ran the 5' RACE reads through MiXCR, one entry per CDR3 protein. Here the sample spans around 57,000 distinct CDR3 sequences, under 14% being singletons. The CDR3 extends over 14 amino acids. The ends were cut back, 1 base at V and 0 bases at J, with 8 bases in the middle. From germline, CDR1 is SGHDT and CDR2 YYEEEE. At least ten counts were recorded for this clonotype. The target antigen is unknown. The specimen was whole blood. The rearrangement joins TRBV5-6 to TRBJ2-7, with a tentative D call TRBD2 (6 bases). This TCR was recovered from an adult who was a healthcare worker with PCR-confirmed SARS-CoV-2 infection or an uninfected control (not recorded which). DNA of the CDR3: TGTGCCAGCAGCTTGTACGGGGGCTCCTACGAGCAGTACTTC. It is translated as CASSLYGGSYEQYF. The variable domain in full, with the rest retrieved from reference TRBV5-6 and TRBJ2-7, is DAGVTQSPTHLIKTRGQQVTLRCSPKSGHDTVSWYQQALGQGPQFIFQYYEEEERQRGNFPDRFSGHQFPNYSSELNVNALLLGDSALYLCASSLYGGSYEQYFGPGTRLTVT.